The 21 T cell receptor beta chains presented below share a single source sample, sequenced in a study of blood T cell repertoires in COVID-19. Assay: immunoSEQ multiplex PCR; the TCRdb copy retains only in-frame clones and omits some. The sample has around 140,000 clones, roughly 87% seen once. The sample comprised peripheral blood. All receptors derive from a woman between 50 and 59 years old with acute or convalescent COVID-19.

The CDR3 sequence: CAISAPLAAPSTDTQYF. Written as DNA, the CDR3 is TGTGCCATCAGTGCCCCACTAGCGGCCCCTAGCACAGATACGCAGTATTTT. V usage is TRBV10-3 and J usage is TRBJ2-3, with TRBD2 identical over 8 bases. CDR1 is ENHRY and CDR2 is SYGVKD in the germline V gene. Losses at the gene ends were 4 bases for V and 0 bases for J; bases not matched to a gene: 9. The CDR3 is 17 residues long.

The V and J genes are TRBV3-1 (or the pseudogene TRBV3-2) and TRBJ2-1; D is undetermined. The V gene lost 1 base and the J gene lost 6 bases, with 10 bases spanning the gap. Germline V gives CDR1 LGHDT, CDR2 YNNKEL (reference sequence). The CDR3 totals 14 residues. The CDR3 region is CASSQVETFNEQFF. CDR3 nucleotides: TGTGCCAGCAGCCAAGTTGAGACATTCAATGAGCAGTTCTTC.

This chain joins TRBV12-5 and TRBJ2-3, with 9 nucleotides matching TRBD2. The germline V gene has CDR1 LGHNT and CDR2 FRNRAP. The CDR3 spans 14 residues. The ends lost 8 bases at V and 5 bases at J; junction bases unmatched: 8. The CDR3 spells CASTSRGGVDTQYF. The DNA of the CDR3 is TGTGCTAGTACCTCGCGGGGGGGCGTAGATACGCAGTATTTT.

This clone has just one count. This chain links TRBV5-1 with TRBJ1-4, with D possibly matching TRBD1 (6 bases). V was pared by 0 bases and J by 8 bases, with 14 bases between. Germline CDR1 reads SGHRS; CDR2 reads YFSETQ. The CDR3 loop spans 15 amino acids. The DNA of the CDR3 is TGCGCCAGCAGCTTGGCGGTGCGGGGGCAGGAAAAACTGTTTTTT. It codes for CASSLAVRGQEKLFF. The complete variable domain, with remaining parts taken from reference TRBV5-1 and TRBJ1-4, reads KAGVTQTPRYLIKTRGQQVTLSCSPISGHRSVSWYQQTPGQGLQFLFEYFSETQRNKGNFPGRFSGRQFSNSRSEMNVSTLELGDSALYLCASSLAVRGQEKLFFGSGTQLSVL.

The chain couples TRBV6-5 to TRBJ2-3; D might be TRBD1 (5 bases). The CDR3 is made up of 12 amino acids. V lost 6 bases and J lost 5, with 9 bases in between. Germline assignment: CDR1 MNHEY and CDR2 SVGAGI. DNA for the CDR3: TGTGCCAGCAGCTTCAGGGAAGATACGCAGTATTTT. Protein: CASSFREDTQYF.

Here the CDR3 DNA reads TGTGCCACCAGCAGAGACCCCAATTCCAATGAGCAGTTCTTC. Translating it yields CATSRDPNSNEQFF. J is TRBJ2-1 and V is TRBV15; D gene unclear. V lost 0 bases, J lost 6 bases, and 9 bases lay in between. The CDR3 is 14 residues long. Germline loops: CDR1 LNHNV, CDR2 YYDKDF (reference sequence).

The chain recombines TRBV27 with TRBJ1-5; tentative D call: TRBD1 (5 bases). The CDR3 runs 15 residues. V was trimmed by 3 bases and J by 1 base, leaving 10 bases between them. Germline lookup yields CDR1 MNHEY and CDR2 SMNVEV (reference sequence). CDR3 residues: CASSLRDGSNQPQHF. CDR3 bases: TGTGCCAGCAGTTTGCGGGACGGGAGCAATCAGCCCCAGCATTTT.

The gene calls are TRBV10-3 and TRBJ1-2; 8 bases are a match to TRBD1. The CDR3 runs 15 residues. V trimming: 8 bases; J trimming: 1 base; junction bases outside the gene matches: 9. Germline-derived CDR1 and CDR2 are ENHRY and SYGVKD. CDR3 DNA: TGTGCCATCGGCGGCGGACAGGGCTTTAACTATGGCTACACCTTC. This gives the protein CAIGGGQGFNYGYTF.

The chain links TRBV9 to TRBJ1-3; 7 nucleotides line up with TRBD1. Germline trimming cut 0 bases from V and 3 bases from J; bases unmatched to any gene: 3. CDR3 length equals 15 residues. CDR1 SGDLS and CDR2 YYNGEE come from the germline V gene. The CDR3 loop reads CASSVEGTDGNTIYF. The CDR3 region has the DNA TGTGCCAGCAGCGTAGAAGGGACAGATGGAAACACCATATATTTT.

V usage is TRBV2 and J usage is TRBJ2-7; 7 positions match TRBD1. The CDR3 contains 16 residues. Germline CDR1 and CDR2: SNHLY and FYNNEI. V shed 4 bases and J 1 base; nucleotides not matched to a gene: 10. Here the CDR3 DNA reads TGTGCCAGCAGTGTTGCCGGGACAGTGTTATCCTACGAGCAGTACTTC. It encodes CASSVAGTVLSYEQYF.

V gene TRBV19 combines with J gene TRBJ1-1; D not resolved. This CDR3 has 14 residues. Trimming pared 5 bases from V and 4 bases from J, leaving 14 bases between. Germline V CDR1 and CDR2: LNHDA, SQIVND (reference sequence). The CDR3 sequence: CASSPGSEFTEAFF. The CDR3 DNA follows: TGTGCCAGTAGTCCTGGGAGTGAGTTCACTGAAGCTTTCTTT.

The chain combines TRBV20-1 with TRBJ1-2; D perhaps matches TRBD1 (5 bases). V shed 6 bases and J shed 7 bases, with 12 bases lying between them. This CDR3 contains 11 residues. Per the germline V gene, CDR1 is DFQATT and CDR2 is SNEGSKA (reference sequence). The CDR3 loop reads CSAPPTAGYTF. The CDR3 DNA reads as TGCAGTGCCCCCCCGACAGCTGGCTACACCTTC.

The table lists this clone with many counts. The rearrangement uses TRBV5-4 and TRBJ1-2; D is perhaps TRBD1 (6 bases). The CDR3 has 13 amino acids. Germline V gene data show CDR1 as SGHNT and CDR2 as YYREEE (reference sequence). V was trimmed by 4 bases and J by 2 bases, leaving 9 bases between them. Written as DNA, the CDR3 is TGTGCCAGCAGCCCCGGACAGAACTATGGCTACACCTTC. The encoded protein is CASSPGQNYGYTF.

The chain carries TRBV7-3 and TRBJ2-6, with 8 bases lining up with TRBD1. The germline gives CDR1 SGHTA, CDR2 FQGTGA. This CDR3 contains 17 residues. J lost 2 bases, V lost 5 bases, and 8 bases had no gene match. CDR3 loop: CASSKTGEVPGANVLTF. The CDR3 DNA follows: TGTGCCAGCAGCAAGACAGGGGAGGTACCTGGGGCCAACGTCCTGACTTTC.

This chain uses TRBV19 with TRBJ2-1, with D perhaps TRBD2 (5 bases). The CDR3 loop spans 15 amino acids. Trimming took off 2 bases at V and 7 bases at J, with 15 bases between the two ends. Germline values: CDR1 LNHDA, CDR2 SQIVND (reference sequence). CDR3 in amino acids: CASSITSSPMNEQFF. The CDR3 DNA follows: TGTGCCAGTAGTATAACATCTAGCCCCATGAATGAGCAGTTCTTC.

Concerning this clone itself: One junction end does not reproduce the germline sequence, and a read error may be involved. The rearrangement links TRBV6-4 to TRBJ2-1; possible D gene TRBD1, 6 bases. The CDR3 is 14 residues long. Germline V gives CDR1 MRHNA, CDR2 SNTAGT. The chain's CDR3 is CASGEGHPYNEQFF. The CDR3 coding sequence is TGTGCCAGCGGTGAGGGACACCCCTACAATGAGCAGTTCTTC.

V gene TRBV9 combines with J gene TRBJ2-7; 8 nucleotides agree with TRBD1. Germline values: CDR1 SGDLS, CDR2 YYNGEE. The CDR3 extends over 15 amino acids. V was pared by 3 bases and J by 3 bases, with 8 bases of the junction left unmatched. CDR3 loop: CASSDGTGGSYEQYF. In DNA, the CDR3 is TGTGCCAGCAGCGATGGGACAGGTGGGAGCTACGAGCAGTACTTC.

The CDR3 DNA reads TGTGCCACCACGGGACAGGGGCAAGAGACCCAGTACTTC. Its translation is CATTGQGQETQYF. The chain joins TRBV19 to TRBJ2-5; 10 positions match TRBD1. The CDR3 consists of 13 residues. Germline loops: CDR1 LNHDA, CDR2 SQIVND (reference sequence). The J segment lost 2 bases and the V segment lost 10 bases, leaving 4 bases of the junction unmatched.

V is TRBV20-1 and J is TRBJ1-4; D gene unclear. This CDR3 is built from 11 residues. In germline, CDR1 is DFQATT, CDR2 SNEGSKA (reference sequence). V was pared by 8 bases and J by 8 bases, with 12 bases between. This CDR3 is CSLESEEKLFF. The CDR3 region has the DNA TGCAGTCTGGAGTCAGAAGAAAAACTGTTTTTT.

This clone turned up a few times. This chain joins TRBV6-5 and TRBJ1-1; 7 nucleotides line up with TRBD1. Trimming removed 7 bases from V and 6 bases from J; junction bases left unmatched: 5. This CDR3 spans 12 amino acids. The V gene's germline CDR1 is MNHEY and CDR2 SVGAGI. For the CDR3, the DNA is TGTGCCAGCAAAGACAGGGTCCCTGAAGCTTTCTTT. It codes for CASKDRVPEAFF.

This clone was counted a few times. J is TRBJ2-3 and V is TRBV4-2; possibly TRBD2 for D (5 bases). Germline CDR1 LGHNA, CDR2 YNFKEQ. This CDR3 spans 14 amino acids. The V and J ends lost 0 bases and 1 base respectively, with 5 bases between them. This CDR3 reads CASSQEEGTDTQYF. CDR3 in DNA: TGTGCCAGCAGCCAAGAGGAGGGCACAGATACGCAGTATTTT.